The present T cell receptor (beta chain) was sequenced within a study of T cells in Graves' hyperthyroidism and ophthalmopathy. Amplification of TCR beta CDR3 regions was performed using RNA transcripts as template. With the HTBI primer set, the TCR CDR3 went through a first round of RT-PCR. MiXCR, applied by TCRdb to the multiplex PCR reads, yields one record per CDR3 protein. Of under 550,000 distinct CDR3 sequences in the sample, 12% to 15% were seen once. CDR3 size: 15 residues. Germline loops: CDR1 SEHNR, CDR2 FQNEAQ (reference sequence). V gave up 1 base and J gave up 7 bases, with 17 bases separating them. This clonotype has a handful of counts. The hyperthyroidism was newly diagnosed and had lasted under 2 months; the patients were aged 18 to 65.

The receptor was derived from a woman younger than 30 with Graves' hyperthyroidism. Material for sequencing was blood. This chain joins TRBV7-9 and TRBJ2-7, with a possible D match to TRBD2 (5 bases). CDR3 nucleotides: TGTGCCAGCAGCTTAGGGGCCGCATCGGCGGGTGAGCAGTACTTC. This gives the protein CASSLGAASAGEQYF.